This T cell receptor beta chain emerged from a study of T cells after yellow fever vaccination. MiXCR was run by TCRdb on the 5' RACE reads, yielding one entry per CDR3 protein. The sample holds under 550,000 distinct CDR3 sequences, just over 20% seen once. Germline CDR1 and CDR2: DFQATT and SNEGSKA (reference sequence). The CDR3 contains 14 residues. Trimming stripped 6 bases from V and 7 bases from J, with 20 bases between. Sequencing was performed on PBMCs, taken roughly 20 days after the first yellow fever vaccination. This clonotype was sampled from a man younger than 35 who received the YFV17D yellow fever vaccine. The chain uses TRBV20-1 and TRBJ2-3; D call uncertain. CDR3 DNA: TGCAGTGCACTGACAAAGTTTCTTGTGAATACGCAGTATTTT. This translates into CSALTKFLVNTQYF.